Following are 24 T cell receptor beta chains from one sample sequenced in a study of cytomegalovirus exposure and HLA in healthy donors (dated by TCRdb to the late 2010s). Receptor amplification or capture employed the immunoSEQ multiplex PCR assay. The multiplex PCR relied on a mix of 60 forward primers for TCR Vbeta segments and 13 reverse primers for TCR Jbeta segments. The table comes from immuneACCESS by way of TCRdb, which keeps in-frame sequences with V and J called. Part of the clones is missing from these tables; in studies checked, under half for an unresolved V gene and the rest for unknown reasons. In this sample the table shows almost 200,000 clones, roughly 77% of which occur a single time. The ten largest account for about 0.36% of the sample. Sequencing used PBMCs. The receptors come from a male donor in good health and CMV-seropositive.

The chain couples TRBV19 to TRBJ2-2; D is unclear. Germline CDR1 and CDR2: LNHDA and SQIVND (reference sequence). The ends were cut back, 3 bases at V and 5 bases at J, with 4 bases in the middle. The CDR3 has 12 amino acids. CDR3 coding DNA: TGTGCCAGTAGTATTCATACCGGGGAGCTGTTTTTT. Translating it yields CASSIHTGELFF. Complete variable domain (other parts from reference TRBV19 and TRBJ2-2): DGGITQSPKYLFRKEGQNVTLSCEQNLNHDAMYWYRQDPGQGLRLIYYSQIVNDFQKGDIAEGYSVSREKKESFPLTVTSAQKNPTAFYLCASSIHTGELFFGEGSRLTVL.

For the CDR3, the DNA is TGCGCCAGCAGCCAAGATCAGCGGGGCCGGAATCAGCCCCAGCATTTT. This encodes CASSQDQRGRNQPQHF. The V call is TRBV4-1, the J call TRBJ1-5; D might be TRBD1 (5 bases). Trimming took 0 bases from V and 4 from J, leaving 13 bases between them. Germline lookup yields CDR1 MGHRA and CDR2 YSYEKL. The CDR3 has 16 amino acids.

The genes are TRBV4-2 and TRBJ2-3; 12 nucleotides align to TRBD2. V shed 4 bases, J shed 6 bases, and the junction held 11 bases outside the gene matches. This CDR3 spans 17 amino acids. CDR1 is LGHNA, CDR2 YNFKEQ, per germline. In DNA, the CDR3 is TGTGCCAGCAGCCGAGAGACTAGCGGGGGCCTTCAGGATACGCAGTATTTT. Amino acid sequence: CASSRETSGGLQDTQYF.

This clone was found a few times. The genes are TRBV27 and TRBJ2-5, with D perhaps matching TRBD1 (5 bases). The CDR3 totals 15 residues. Trimming took off 1 base at V and 1 base at J, with 10 bases between the two ends. CDR1 is MNHEY and CDR2 is SMNVEV in the germline V gene (reference sequence). The CDR3 sequence: CASSLLGQVQETQYF. The CDR3, as DNA: TGTGCCAGCAGTTTATTAGGACAAGTCCAAGAGACCCAGTACTTC.

This clone was counted between two and nine times. This chain uses TRBV5-4 with TRBJ1-2, with D possibly matching TRBD1 (5 bases). V was cut by 0 bases and J by 7 bases, with 16 bases left in between. Germline values: CDR1 SGHNT, CDR2 YYREEE (reference sequence). CDR3 size: 15 residues. The CDR3 protein is CASSLGQGSRGGYTF. The CDR3 DNA is TGTGCCAGCAGCTTGGGGCAGGGCTCTAGGGGTGGCTACACCTTC.

CDR3 amino acids: CSVETDRVNTEAFF. The CDR3 DNA reads TGCAGCGTTGAAACCGACAGGGTGAACACTGAAGCTTTCTTT. The gene calls are TRBV29-1 and TRBJ1-1, with 7 bases identical to TRBD1. This CDR3 is built from 14 residues. Germline-derived CDR1 and CDR2 are SQVTM and ANQGSEA. J was trimmed by 0 bases and V by 2 bases; bases with no gene match: 3.

The rearrangement links TRBV27 to TRBJ1-6, with no clear D. CDR1 MNHEY and CDR2 SMNVEV come from the germline V gene (reference sequence). Trimming shortened V by 0 bases and J by 10 bases, and 19 bases separated the two germline ends. The CDR3 is 17 residues long. The CDR3 sequence: CASSLSPPDSAGSPLHF. CDR3 nucleotides: TGTGCCAGCAGTTTATCCCCTCCTGACTCGGCTGGGTCACCCCTCCACTTT.

The chain has TRBV5-6 and TRBJ2-1, with 7 bases fitting TRBD1. CDR3 length: 15 residues. The germline CDR1 and CDR2 sequences are SGHDT and YYEEEE. With V trimmed by 1 base and J by 10 bases, 11 bases remained unmatched. The CDR3: CASSLRGGPPVEQFF. The CDR3 bases are TGTGCCAGCAGCTTGAGAGGGGGCCCCCCCGTGGAGCAGTTCTTC.

In its sample, this clone was seen a few times. This chain uses TRBV6-5 with TRBJ1-6; 8 nucleotides match TRBD1. CDR3 length equals 15 residues. The trim removed 6 bases at V and 7 bases at J, leaving 8 bases unmatched. Germline lookup yields CDR1 MNHEY and CDR2 SVGAGI. The CDR3 sequence: CASRSTGVENSPLHF. The DNA for the CDR3 is TGTGCCAGCAGATCGACAGGGGTCGAAAATTCACCCCTCCACTTT.

The chain carries TRBV5-6 and TRBJ1-2; D not resolved. V was clipped by 0 bases and J by 0 bases, with 9 bases between them. The CDR3 has 15 amino acids. From germline, CDR1 is SGHDT and CDR2 YYEEEE. DNA for the CDR3: TGTGCCAGCAGCTTGGATGAGGGCGCTAACTATGGCTACACCTTC. Translation gives CASSLDEGANYGYTF.

The V call is TRBV5-6, the J call TRBJ1-1; D is uncertain. The CDR3 totals 14 residues. V was shortened by 4 bases and J by 4 bases, with 14 bases between the two germline ends. The germline CDR1 and CDR2 sequences are SGHDT and YYEEEE. CDR3 bases: TGTGCCAGCAGCCCCGACGGGTTAAGCACTGAAGCTTTCTTT. Translated: CASSPDGLSTEAFF. Variable domain in full (rest from reference TRBV5-6 and TRBJ1-1): DAGVTQSPTHLIKTRGQQVTLRCSPKSGHDTVSWYQQALGQGPQFIFQYYEEEERQRGNFPDRFSGHQFPNYSSELNVNALLLGDSALYLCASSPDGLSTEAFFGQGTRLTVV.

V gene TRBV6-6 combines with J gene TRBJ2-1; possibly TRBD1 for D (5 bases). CDR1 is MNHNY and CDR2 is SVGAGI in the germline V gene (reference sequence). This CDR3 has 13 amino acids. The V and J ends lost 8 bases and 8 bases respectively, with 16 bases between them. CDR3 region: CASAQGSHDEQFF. The DNA of the CDR3 is TGTGCCAGCGCCCAGGGTAGTCACGATGAGCAGTTCTTC.

This chain uses TRBV7-7 with TRBJ2-7; TRBD1 aligns across 9 bases. Trimming cost V 5 bases and J 6 bases; bases outside gene matches: 8. Per the germline V gene, CDR1 is SSHAT and CDR2 is FNYEAQ (reference sequence). This CDR3 contains 14 residues. CDR3 residues: CASSTGQGLSEQYF. The CDR3 DNA follows: TGTGCCAGCAGCACTGGACAGGGGCTCAGCGAGCAGTACTTC.

This chain uses TRBV15 with TRBJ2-1; TRBD1 might be the D (6 bases). Germline lookup yields CDR1 LNHNV and CDR2 YYDKDF (reference sequence). V lost 5 bases, J lost 5 bases, and 10 bases lay in between. This CDR3 has 13 amino acids. CDR3 in DNA: TGTGCCACCAGCTTACAGGGACACAATGAGCAGTTCTTC. Amino acids: CATSLQGHNEQFF.

The chain has TRBV7-2 and TRBJ2-1; 15 bases line up with TRBD2. From germline, CDR1 is SGHTA and CDR2 FQGNSA. The CDR3 totals 16 residues. Trimming took 4 bases from V and 7 from J; bases not matched to a gene: 5. For the CDR3, the DNA is TGTGCCAGCAGCTGGGGACTAGCGGGAGGAATTAATGAGCAGTTCTTC. This sequence encodes CASSWGLAGGINEQFF.

V and J are TRBV5-6 and TRBJ1-3; D not resolved. Trimming pared 3 bases from V and 0 bases from J, leaving 13 bases between. CDR1 and CDR2 (germline): SGHDT, YYEEEE. The CDR3 extends over 16 amino acids. The CDR3 sequence is CASSSIRYYSGNTIYF. For the CDR3, the DNA is TGTGCCAGCAGCTCAATCAGATACTACTCTGGAAACACCATATATTTT.

This chain uses TRBV5-4 with TRBJ1-1; D call uncertain. V was clipped by 4 bases and J by 2 bases, with 6 bases between them. Germline V gives CDR1 SGHNT, CDR2 YYREEE (reference sequence). The CDR3 covers 12 residues. CDR3 residues: CASSPGNTEAFF. CDR3 DNA sequence: TGTGCCAGCAGCCCAGGCAACACTGAAGCTTTCTTT.

On this clone itself: The same CDR3 arises from other DNA sequences in this sample as well. The V and J genes are TRBV28 and TRBJ1-2; D call uncertain. This CDR3 is 10 amino acids long. Trimming left V 6 bases short and J 4 bases short, with 3 bases between. CDR1 and CDR2 from the germline V gene are MDHEN and SYDVKM. The CDR3 spells CASSSYGYTF. Written as DNA, the CDR3 is TGTGCCAGCAGCTCCTATGGCTACACCTTC.

This chain uses TRBV7-2 with TRBJ2-3, with TRBD2 identical over 9 bases. The CDR3 extends over 16 amino acids. Germline assignment: CDR1 SGHTA and CDR2 FQGNSA. Unmatched junction bases numbered 7, after V lost 2 bases and J lost 4 bases. CDR3 DNA: TGTGCCAGCAGCTTACGAGCGGGAGGCCAACCAGATACGCAGTATTTT. Its translation is CASSLRAGGQPDTQYF.

The chain links TRBV27 to TRBJ1-6; 7 bases align to TRBD1. V gave up 6 bases and J gave up 8 bases; unmatched junction bases: 7. CDR3 length equals 14 residues. Germline V gene lookup returns CDR1 MNHEY and CDR2 SMNVEV (reference sequence). The CDR3 region has the DNA TGTGCCAGCAGGACAACAGGGGTAGATTCACCCCTCCACTTT. It specifies CASRTTGVDSPLHF.

The V call is TRBV21-1, the J call TRBJ1-2. TRBV21-1 is a documented pseudogene. This CDR3 region has 14 residues. As DNA, the CDR3 is TGTGCCAGCAGCAAGAGTCTCCCGCGCTATGGCTACACCTTC. Amino acid sequence: CASSKSLPRYGYTF.

The V call is TRBV7-2, the J call TRBJ1-1; D is unclear. This CDR3 spans 16 amino acids. The germline gives CDR1 SGHTA, CDR2 FQGNSA. V was trimmed by 0 bases and J by 2 bases, leaving 13 bases between them. The CDR3 DNA sequence: TGTGCCAGCAGCTTAGCCCCGGCACAGATCAACACTGAAGCTTTCTTT. This sequence encodes CASSLAPAQINTEAFF.

This rearrangement joins TRBV15 to TRBJ2-7, with 11 bases identical to TRBD2. This CDR3 has 14 amino acids. Germline assignment: CDR1 LNHNV and CDR2 YYDKDF (reference sequence). V lost 0 bases and J lost 12; bases outside the gene matches: 7. The CDR3 DNA reads as TGTGCCACCAGCAGAGAACTAGCGGGAGTAAAAAGGTACTTC. Protein sequence: CATSRELAGVKRYF.

The chain has TRBV6-5 and TRBJ1-6; 7 bases fit TRBD1. CDR3 length: 13 amino acids. Germline trimming cut 8 bases from V and 7 bases from J; bases unmatched to any gene: 5. In germline, CDR1 is MNHEY, CDR2 SVGAGI. CDR3 nucleotide sequence: TGTGCCAGCCTGGACAGGTCAAATTCACCCCTCCACTTT. It codes for CASLDRSNSPLHF.